This entry lists 23 T cell receptor beta chains sequenced from one sample in a study of Ad26.COV2.S vaccination and SARS-CoV-2 variants. Specified treatment: some 19 received Ad26.COV2.S at low or high dose, single or two shots; 5 received placebo; per-sample allocation not given. Specimen acquisition occurred on day 63 following the initial vaccine or placebo injection. The repertoire was sequenced with immunoSEQ multiplex PCR; TCRdb's copy has only in-frame clones and lacks some. The sample yields approximately 420,000 clones, approximately 91% seen once. Specimen: peripheral blood, collected in a trial of Ad26.COV2.S vaccine versus placebo. The receptors were sampled from a person aged 18-60 years who received the Ad26.COV2.S COVID-19 vaccine or a placebo.

The chain recombines TRBV7-8 with TRBJ2-1, with D unclear. Germline V gene lookup returns CDR1 SGHVS and CDR2 FQNEAQ. This CDR3 contains 13 residues. V gave up 4 bases and J gave up 6 bases, with 10 bases separating them. CDR3: CASSSGRSNEQFF. CDR3 DNA: TGTGCCAGCAGCTCAGGACGGTCCAATGAGCAGTTCTTC.

This chain links TRBV19 with TRBJ1-2; D unresolved. V lost 6 bases, J lost 4 bases, and 15 bases lay in between. The CDR3 consists of 14 residues. Germline values: CDR1 LNHDA, CDR2 SQIVND (reference sequence). The CDR3 is CASSRWEDAYGYTF. Here the CDR3 DNA reads TGTGCCAGTAGCCGCTGGGAGGATGCCTATGGCTACACCTTC.

This chain joins TRBV27 and TRBJ1-1; the D gene is possibly TRBD1 (6 bases). V was shortened by 6 bases and J by 4 bases, with 12 bases between the two germline ends. The CDR3 runs 13 residues. The germline V gene has CDR1 MNHEY and CDR2 SMNVEV (reference sequence). The CDR3 is CASRTGGVTEAFF. The CDR3 nucleotides are TGTGCCAGCAGGACGGGGGGCGTCACTGAAGCTTTCTTT.

The chain's CDR3 is CASRHLTSGSYEQYF. CDR3 sequence (DNA): TGTGCCAGCCGGCATTTGACTAGCGGCTCCTACGAGCAGTACTTC. The V gene is TRBV2, the J gene TRBJ2-7; the match to TRBD2 covers 9 bases. The CDR3 length is 15 residues. From germline, CDR1 is SNHLY and CDR2 FYNNEI. V shed 8 bases, J shed 0 bases, and the junction held 8 bases outside the gene matches.

This rearrangement joins TRBV5-1 to TRBJ2-1; 9 bases align to TRBD2. J was trimmed by 9 bases and V by 0 bases; bases with no gene match: 4. CDR3 length equals 14 residues. Germline V CDR1 and CDR2: SGHRS, YFSETQ. The CDR3 loop reads CASSLVASGTEQFF. In DNA form, the CDR3 reads TGCGCCAGCAGCTTGGTGGCTAGCGGGACTGAGCAGTTCTTC.

The J gene is TRBJ1-1, the V gene TRBV19; D possibly corresponds to TRBD1 (5 bases). The germline gives CDR1 LNHDA, CDR2 SQIVND (reference sequence). The CDR3 has 14 residues. The V and J ends lost 5 bases and 5 bases respectively, with 15 bases between them. The CDR3 sequence is CASSGLGGRTEAFF. The CDR3 nucleotides read TGTGCCAGTAGTGGTCTGGGGGGGAGGACTGAAGCTTTCTTT.

This chain connects TRBV6-1 to TRBJ1-3; D remains unclear. Trimming left V 0 bases short and J 0 bases short, with 6 bases between. This CDR3 has 15 residues. CDR1 is MNHNS and CDR2 is SASEGT in the germline V gene. The CDR3 spells CASSEAEGSGNTIYF. The CDR3 region has the DNA TGTGCCAGCAGTGAAGCCGAGGGCTCTGGAAACACCATATATTTT.

This chain connects TRBV19 to TRBJ2-1; 7 nucleotides align to TRBD1. The germline V gene has CDR1 LNHDA and CDR2 SQIVND (reference sequence). The CDR3 covers 16 residues. With V trimmed by 1 base and J by 4 bases, 7 bases remained unmatched. The CDR3: CASSIVRGGRYNEQFF. CDR3 sequence (DNA): TGTGCCAGTAGTATAGTAAGAGGGGGCAGGTACAATGAGCAGTTCTTC.

The rearrangement links TRBV7-8 to TRBJ2-1; D might be TRBD1 (6 bases). In germline, CDR1 is SGHVS, CDR2 FQNEAQ. CDR3 length: 13 amino acids. V lost 6 bases to trimming and J lost 3 bases, with 9 bases between them. CDR3 nucleotide sequence: TGTGCCAGCAGGACAGGCGTCTACAATGAGCAGTTCTTC. Amino acids: CASRTGVYNEQFF.

The chain recombines TRBV5-5 with TRBJ2-3; a possible D gene is TRBD1 (6 bases). Germline values: CDR1 SGHKS, CDR2 YYEKEE (reference sequence). Trimming took off 1 base at V and 6 bases at J, with 12 bases between the two ends. This CDR3 spans 14 amino acids. In DNA, the CDR3 is TGTGCCAGCAGCTTGCAGGGGTCGGCGGATACGCAGTATTTT. It is translated as CASSLQGSADTQYF.

V is TRBV6-2 or TRBV6-3 and J is TRBJ1-5; 7 bases are a match to TRBD1. Germline values: CDR1 MNHEY, CDR2 SVGEGT. The CDR3 loop spans 16 amino acids. The junction had 15 bases not matched to a gene; V was cut back by 2 bases and J by 11 bases. CDR3 DNA sequence: TGTGCCAGCAGTTACGTCCGGGACAGCTCCCCAAGGGCCCAGCATTTT. Its translation is CASSYVRDSSPRAQHF.

V usage is TRBV5-6 and J usage is TRBJ2-7; the D gene is possibly TRBD1 (6 bases). CDR3 length: 15 amino acids. The germline V gene has CDR1 SGHDT and CDR2 YYEEEE. The V and J ends lost 4 bases and 5 bases respectively, with 19 bases between them. The CDR3 nucleotides are TGTGCCAGCAGCCTGGTTGGGCAGGGGCCCAACGAGCAGTACTTC. Residues: CASSLVGQGPNEQYF.

The chain is built from TRBV6-2 or TRBV6-3 and TRBJ1-1; 7 bases are a match to TRBD1. V lost 6 bases and J lost 0; bases outside the gene matches: 13. The CDR3 has 17 amino acids. Germline V lookup: CDR1 MNHEY, CDR2 SVGEGT. The CDR3 reads CASSPRGRADMNTEAFF. CDR3 sequence (DNA): TGTGCCAGCAGCCCTAGGGGGCGGGCGGACATGAACACTGAAGCTTTCTTT.

The chain uses TRBV7-6 and TRBJ1-5; D uncertain. Germline V gene sequence: CDR1 SGHVS, CDR2 FNYEAQ. CDR3 length: 15 amino acids. V gave up 1 base and J gave up 1 base, with 8 bases separating them. The CDR3 sequence: CASSLGLESNQPQHF. CDR3 nucleotide sequence: TGTGCCAGCAGCTTAGGGTTGGAGAGCAATCAGCCCCAGCATTTT.

J is TRBJ2-3 and V is TRBV5-4; maybe TRBD1 (8 bases). Germline lookup yields CDR1 SGHNT and CDR2 YYREEE (reference sequence). V was clipped by 5 bases and J by 4 bases, with 20 bases between them. This CDR3 is built from 16 residues. Written as DNA, the CDR3 is TGTGCCAGCAGTGCCACAGGGGGGGAGCGGCCAGATACGCAGTATTTT. Protein product: CASSATGGERPDTQYF.

The chain links TRBV19 to TRBJ2-7; D not certain. V shed 9 bases and J shed 5 bases, with 11 bases lying between them. Germline V CDR1 and CDR2: LNHDA, SQIVND (reference sequence). The CDR3 is 11 residues long. The CDR3 region has the DNA TGTGCCAGGTGCTGGGTCCACGAGCAGTACTTC. Encoded protein: CARCWVHEQYF.

The genes are TRBV18 and TRBJ1-1; TRBD1 is a possible D gene (6 bases). V was cut by 3 bases and J by 1 base, with 12 bases left in between. From germline, CDR1 is KGHSH and CDR2 LQKENI. The CDR3 is made up of 15 amino acids. As DNA, the CDR3 is TGTGCCAGCTCACCTAGAGGACAGAAGAACACTGAAGCTTTCTTT. Residues: CASSPRGQKNTEAFF. Drawing the rest from reference TRBV18 and TRBJ1-1, the complete variable domain is NAGVMQNPRHLVRRRGQEARLRCSPMKGHSHVYWYRQLPEEGLKFMVYLQKENIIDESGMPKERFSAEFPKEGPSILRIQQVVRGDSAAYFCASSPRGQKNTEAFFGQGTRLTVV.

The chain has TRBV2 and TRBJ1-1; 7 bases are a match to TRBD1. CDR1 and CDR2 (germline): SNHLY, FYNNEI. J gave up 3 bases and V 7 bases, and 5 bases lay outside the gene matches. This CDR3 comprises 13 residues. The CDR3: CASIPDRDTEAFF. The CDR3 coding sequence is TGTGCCAGCATCCCTGACAGGGACACTGAAGCTTTCTTT.

V gene TRBV19 combines with J gene TRBJ1-2, with no clear D. CDR1 is LNHDA, CDR2 SQIVND, per germline (reference sequence). V was clipped by 3 bases and J by 8 bases, with 10 bases between them. The CDR3 loop spans 12 amino acids. The CDR3 region is CASSMRSEGYTF. In DNA, the CDR3 is TGTGCCAGTAGTATGAGGTCAGAAGGCTACACCTTC.

This chain links TRBV7-9 with TRBJ2-2, with TRBD2 matching over 7 bases. V was clipped by 5 bases and J by 6 bases; unmatched bases: 9. The CDR3 sequence is 15 residues long. Germline lookup yields CDR1 SEHNR and CDR2 FQNEAQ (reference sequence). The CDR3 protein is CASSSRRGYSGELFF. CDR3 DNA: TGTGCCAGCAGCAGCAGGCGGGGGTACTCCGGGGAGCTGTTTTTT. The full variable domain, its missing parts supplied by reference TRBV7-9 and TRBJ2-2, is DTGVSQNPRHKITKRGQNVTFRCDPISEHNRLYWYRQTLGQGPEFLTYFQNEAQLEKSRLLSDRFSAERPKGSFSTLEIQRTEQGDSAMYLCASSSRRGYSGELFFGEGSRLTVL.

The chain is built from TRBV4-1 and TRBJ2-1; 8 bases agree with TRBD2. This CDR3 contains 15 residues. V shed 6 bases and J 1 base; nucleotides not matched to a gene: 5. Germline CDR1 reads MGHRA; CDR2 reads YSYEKL. The CDR3 DNA is TGCGCCAGCAGACAACTAGCGGTTTCCTACAATGAGCAGTTCTTC. Residues: CASRQLAVSYNEQFF.

The table lists this clone with a few counts. V is TRBV15 and J is TRBJ2-3; D gene uncertain. This CDR3 is built from 14 residues. V was pared by 0 bases and J by 1 base, with 5 bases between. Germline CDR1 LNHNV, CDR2 YYDKDF (reference sequence). The CDR3, as DNA: TGTGCCACCAGCAGAGATTCGCGCACAGATACGCAGTATTTT. It specifies CATSRDSRTDTQYF.

The CDR3 DNA reads TGTGCCAGCAGCTGGACAGGGGGTGAGGCTAATGAAAAACTGTTTTTT. This codes for CASSWTGGEANEKLFF. This chain connects TRBV5-6 to TRBJ1-4; 10 bases align to TRBD1. The CDR3 is 16 amino acids. J lost 3 bases, V lost 3 bases, and 5 bases had no gene match. Germline-derived CDR1 and CDR2 are SGHDT and YYEEEE.